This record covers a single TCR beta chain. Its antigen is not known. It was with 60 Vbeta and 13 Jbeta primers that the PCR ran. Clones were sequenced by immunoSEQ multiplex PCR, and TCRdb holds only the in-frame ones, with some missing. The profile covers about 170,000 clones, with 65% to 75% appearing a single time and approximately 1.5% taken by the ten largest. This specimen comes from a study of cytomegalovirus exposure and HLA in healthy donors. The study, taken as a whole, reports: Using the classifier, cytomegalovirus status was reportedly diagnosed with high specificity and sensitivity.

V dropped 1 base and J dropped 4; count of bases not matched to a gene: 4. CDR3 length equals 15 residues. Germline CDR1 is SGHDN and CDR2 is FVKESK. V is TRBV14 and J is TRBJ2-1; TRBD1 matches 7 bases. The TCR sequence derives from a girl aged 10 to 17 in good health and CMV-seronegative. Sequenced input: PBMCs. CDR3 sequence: CASSQGTGIYNEQFF. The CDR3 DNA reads TGTGCCAGCAGCCAAGGGACAGGAATATACAATGAGCAGTTCTTC.